The 11 T cell receptor beta chains presented below share a single source sample, sequenced in a study of blood T cell repertoires in COVID-19. The method was immunoSEQ multiplex PCR; TCRdb's version includes in-frame clones alone and lacks a portion of them. The data hold 250,000 to 300,000 clones, with roughly 85% observed a single time. Sequencing input: PBMCs or T cells enriched from blood (not recorded which). These receptors were obtained from a man in his forties who had been exposed to COVID-19.

The V and J genes are TRBV30 and TRBJ2-3; D might be TRBD2 (6 bases). Germline loops: CDR1 GTSNPN, CDR2 SVGIG (reference sequence). This CDR3 is built from 14 residues. V lost 6 bases and J lost 1, with 14 bases in between. The CDR3 coding sequence is TGTGCCTGTCTCCCTAGCGCCGGCACAGATACGCAGTATTTT. Translated: CACLPSAGTDTQYF.

The J gene is TRBJ2-3, the V gene TRBV28, with a tentative D call TRBD2 (6 bases). This CDR3 contains 15 residues. Germline values: CDR1 MDHEN, CDR2 SYDVKM. V lost 10 bases and J lost 0, with 17 bases in between. The CDR3 reads CATLLGGSSTDTQYF. The CDR3 nucleotides are TGTGCCACACTCTTGGGGGGTTCTAGCACAGATACGCAGTATTTT.

V and J are TRBV9 and TRBJ2-1, with D tentatively TRBD1 (6 bases). CDR3 size: 13 residues. Trimming took off 0 bases at V and 7 bases at J, with 8 bases between the two ends. CDR1 SGDLS and CDR2 YYNGEE come from the germline V gene. The CDR3 region is CASSVGGGNEQFF. The DNA for the CDR3 is TGTGCCAGCAGCGTAGGAGGGGGAAATGAGCAGTTCTTC.

The rearrangement uses TRBV18 and TRBJ2-1, with TRBD2 matching 12 bases. Losses at the gene ends were 3 bases for V and 9 bases for J; bases not matched to a gene: 6. Germline V lookup: CDR1 KGHSH, CDR2 LQKENI. The CDR3 totals 15 residues. The CDR3 reads CASSPRLAGVGEQFF. The CDR3 nucleotides are TGTGCCAGCTCACCCCGACTAGCGGGAGTTGGTGAGCAGTTCTTC.

The J gene is TRBJ2-1, the V gene TRBV19, with 8 bases identical to TRBD1. Germline assignment: CDR1 LNHDA and CDR2 SQIVND (reference sequence). The CDR3 has 15 residues. Trimming at V came to 5 bases and at J to 6 bases, leaving 9 bases not matched to a gene. CDR3 coding DNA: TGTGCCAGTAGTCCCATCCCGACAGGGGTCAATGAGCAGTTCTTC. Translating gives CASSPIPTGVNEQFF.

The rearrangement uses TRBV7-8 and TRBJ2-7; 10 bases are shared with TRBD2. Germline V gene data show CDR1 as SGHVS and CDR2 as FQNEAQ. This CDR3 is built from 14 residues. V trimming: 5 bases; J trimming: 2 bases; junction bases outside the gene matches: 3. Written as DNA, the CDR3 is TGTGCCAGCAGCCGGACTAGCGGTACCTACGAGCAGTACTTC. This encodes CASSRTSGTYEQYF.

This clone was observed a single time. V usage is TRBV6-5 and J usage is TRBJ1-4; the D is unclear. V lost 5 bases and J lost 10, with 14 bases in between. In germline, CDR1 is MNHEY, CDR2 SVGAGI. This CDR3 comprises 13 residues. The chain's CDR3 is CASSKRNYLKLFF. The CDR3 DNA reads TGTGCCAGCAGTAAACGGAACTATCTAAAACTGTTTTTT.

The J gene is TRBJ2-7, the V gene TRBV21-1; TRBD2, the table's D call, lacks a check against the DNA. TRBV21-1 is noted as a pseudogene. The CDR3 runs to 15 residues. The CDR3 region is CASTACQPPPYEQYF. CDR3 nucleotide sequence: TGTGCCAGCACCGCGTGTCAACCGCCTCCCTACGAGCAGTACTTC.

This sequence joins TRBV9 and TRBJ1-5; weak D call: TRBD1 (5 bases). The CDR3 runs to 13 residues. From germline, CDR1 is SGDLS and CDR2 YYNGEE. Trimming removed 3 bases at V and 4 bases at J, with 8 bases between. CDR3 loop: CASSAGGNQPQHF. The CDR3 bases are TGTGCCAGCAGCGCGGGGGGGAATCAGCCCCAGCATTTT.

The chain couples TRBV2 to TRBJ2-1; D is unresolved. The CDR3 runs to 14 residues. The V gene's germline CDR1 is SNHLY and CDR2 FYNNEI. With 4 bases removed from V and 4 bases from J, the gap between germline ends came to 11 bases. The CDR3 here is CASSGERGYNEQFF. The CDR3 DNA sequence: TGTGCCAGCAGTGGAGAGAGAGGATACAATGAGCAGTTCTTC.

The chain employs TRBV7-9 and TRBJ2-7, with 7 bases fitting TRBD1. The V gene's germline CDR1 is SEHNR and CDR2 FQNEAQ (reference sequence). This CDR3 has 15 amino acids. V trimming: 5 bases; J trimming: 3 bases; junction bases outside the gene matches: 10. The CDR3 here is CASSPTGQSFYEQYF. CDR3 sequence (DNA): TGTGCCAGCAGCCCGACGGGACAGTCCTTCTACGAGCAGTACTTC.